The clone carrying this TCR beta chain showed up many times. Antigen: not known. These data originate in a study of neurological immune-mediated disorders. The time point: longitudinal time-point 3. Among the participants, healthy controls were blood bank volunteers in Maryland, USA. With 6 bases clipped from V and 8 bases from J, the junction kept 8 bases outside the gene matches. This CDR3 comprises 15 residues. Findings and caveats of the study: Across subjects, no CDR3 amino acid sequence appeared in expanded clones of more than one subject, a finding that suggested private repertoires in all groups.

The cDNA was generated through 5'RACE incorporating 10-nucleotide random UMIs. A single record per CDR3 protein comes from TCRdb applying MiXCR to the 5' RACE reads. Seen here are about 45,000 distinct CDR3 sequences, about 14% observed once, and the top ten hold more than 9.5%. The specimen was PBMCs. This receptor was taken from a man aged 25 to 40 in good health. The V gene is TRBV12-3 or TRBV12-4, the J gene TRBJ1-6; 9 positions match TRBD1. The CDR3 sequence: CASRYRTGEDSPLHF. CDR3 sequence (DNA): TGTGCCAGCAGGTACCGGACAGGGGAGGATTCACCCCTCCACTTT.